This T cell receptor (beta chain) derives from a study of cytomegalovirus exposure and HLA in healthy donors. The CDR3 sequence is 14 residues long. Germline V lookup: CDR1 KGHSH, CDR2 LQKENI. The V and J ends lost 5 bases and 4 bases respectively, with 15 bases between them. Vbeta (60) and Jbeta (13) primers were used in the PCR. The table came from immunoSEQ multiplex PCR; TCRdb's copy has only in-frame clones and leaves some out. Here the sample spans some 150,000 clones, around three quarters being singletons. Input material: PBMCs. The clonotype comes from a man aged 30 to 45 in good health and CMV-seropositive. The rearrangement links TRBV18 to TRBJ2-7; possibly TRBD1 for D (6 bases). CDR3 nucleotides: TGTGCCAGCTCAAAGAACCCACAGGGATACGAGCAGTACTTC. This gives the protein CASSKNPQGYEQYF.